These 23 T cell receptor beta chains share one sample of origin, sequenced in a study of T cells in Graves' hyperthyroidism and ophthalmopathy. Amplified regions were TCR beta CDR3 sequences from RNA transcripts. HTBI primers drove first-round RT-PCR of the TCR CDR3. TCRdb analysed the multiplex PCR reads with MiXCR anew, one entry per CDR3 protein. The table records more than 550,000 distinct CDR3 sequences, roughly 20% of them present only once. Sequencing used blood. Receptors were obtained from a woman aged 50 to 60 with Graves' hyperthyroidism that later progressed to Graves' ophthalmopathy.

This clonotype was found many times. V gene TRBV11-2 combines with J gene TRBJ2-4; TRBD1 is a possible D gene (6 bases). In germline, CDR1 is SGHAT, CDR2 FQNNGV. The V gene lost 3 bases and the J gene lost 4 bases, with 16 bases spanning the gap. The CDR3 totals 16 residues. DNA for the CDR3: TGTGCCAGCAGCTTGGCCCTTGACAGGTGGAAAAACATTCAGTACTTC. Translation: CASSLALDRWKNIQYF.

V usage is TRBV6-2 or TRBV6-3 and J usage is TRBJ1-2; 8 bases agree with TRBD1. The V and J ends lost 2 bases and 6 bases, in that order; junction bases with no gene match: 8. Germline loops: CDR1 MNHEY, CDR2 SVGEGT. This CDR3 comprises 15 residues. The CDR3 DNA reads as TGTGCCAGCAGTTACGGGTGGACAGGGAACGATGGCTACACCTTC. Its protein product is CASSYGWTGNDGYTF.

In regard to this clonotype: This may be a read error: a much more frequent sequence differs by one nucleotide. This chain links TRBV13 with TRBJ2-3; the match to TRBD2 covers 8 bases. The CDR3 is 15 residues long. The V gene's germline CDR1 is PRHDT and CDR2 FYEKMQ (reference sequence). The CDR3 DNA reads TGTGCCAGCAGCACCCGGACTAGCTCCACAGGTACGCAGTATTTT. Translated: CASSTRTSSTGTQYF.

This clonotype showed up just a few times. The CDR3 nucleotides are TGCAGCGTTCCACACGCGTTAAGCGGGGGCCGCACCGGGGAGCTGTTTTTT. Translated, it gives CSVPHALSGGRTGELFF. The gene calls are TRBV29-1 and TRBJ2-2; TRBD2 aligns across 8 bases. From germline, CDR1 is SQVTM and CDR2 ANQGSEA. The CDR3 length is 17 residues. V was clipped by 5 bases and J by 4 bases; unmatched bases: 15.

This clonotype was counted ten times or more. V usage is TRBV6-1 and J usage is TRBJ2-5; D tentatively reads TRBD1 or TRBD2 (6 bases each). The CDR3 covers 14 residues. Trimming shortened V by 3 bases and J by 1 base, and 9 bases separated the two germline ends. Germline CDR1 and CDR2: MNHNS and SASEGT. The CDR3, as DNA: TGTGCCAGCAGTGACTGGGGGGCCCAAGAGACCCAGTACTTC. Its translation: CASSDWGAQETQYF.

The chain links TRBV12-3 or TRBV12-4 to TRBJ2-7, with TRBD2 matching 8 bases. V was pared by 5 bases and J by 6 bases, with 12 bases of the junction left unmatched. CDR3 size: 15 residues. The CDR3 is CASSPSGTRLAEQYF. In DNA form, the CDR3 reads TGTGCCAGCAGTCCATCCGGGACTAGGCTAGCCGAGCAGTACTTC.

Here the CDR3 reads CASSQVLSGNEQFF. CDR3 nucleotides: TGTGCCAGCAGCCAAGTTCTCTCAGGGAATGAGCAGTTCTTC. The rearrangement links TRBV3-1 to TRBJ2-1, with D tentatively TRBD1 (5 bases). The CDR3 runs 14 residues. The V gene lost 1 base and the J gene lost 7 bases, with 11 bases spanning the gap. The germline gives CDR1 LGHDT, CDR2 YNNKEL (reference sequence).

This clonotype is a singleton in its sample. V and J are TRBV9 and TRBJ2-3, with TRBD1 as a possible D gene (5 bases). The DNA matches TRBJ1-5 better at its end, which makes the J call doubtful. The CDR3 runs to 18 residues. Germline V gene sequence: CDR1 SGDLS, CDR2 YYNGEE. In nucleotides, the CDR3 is TGTGCCAGCAGCGCACCAGGACTAGCGGGGGGTCGCACAGATACGCAGCATTTT. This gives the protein CASSAPGLAGGRTDTQHF.

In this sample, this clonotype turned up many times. CDR3 in DNA: TGCAGTGCTAGTCCCGACAGAGCCTATATCTATGGCTACACCTTC. Translation: CSASPDRAYIYGYTF. This rearrangement joins TRBV20-1 to TRBJ1-2, with D possibly being TRBD1 (5 bases). V lost 3 bases and J lost 4, with 18 bases in between. Germline assignment: CDR1 DFQATT and CDR2 SNEGSKA (reference sequence). This CDR3 is 15 amino acids long.

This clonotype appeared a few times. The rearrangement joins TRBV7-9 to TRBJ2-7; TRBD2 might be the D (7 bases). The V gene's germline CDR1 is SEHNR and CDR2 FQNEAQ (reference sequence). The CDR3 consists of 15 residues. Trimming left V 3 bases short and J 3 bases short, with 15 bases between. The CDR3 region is CASSFPLGGGYEQYF. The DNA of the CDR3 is TGTGCCAGCAGCTTCCCCCTGGGAGGGGGCTACGAGCAGTACTTC.

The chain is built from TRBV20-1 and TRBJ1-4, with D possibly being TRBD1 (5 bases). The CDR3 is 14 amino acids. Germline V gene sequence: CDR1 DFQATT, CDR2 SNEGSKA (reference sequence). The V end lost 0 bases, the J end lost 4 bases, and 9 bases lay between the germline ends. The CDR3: CSARDPQGNEKLFF. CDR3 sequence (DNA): TGCAGTGCTAGAGATCCGCAGGGTAATGAAAAACTGTTTTTT.

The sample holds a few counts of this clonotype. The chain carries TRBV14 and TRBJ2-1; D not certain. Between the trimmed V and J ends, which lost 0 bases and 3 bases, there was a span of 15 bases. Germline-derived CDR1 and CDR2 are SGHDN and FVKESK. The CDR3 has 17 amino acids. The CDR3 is CASSQEIGGTFYNEQFF. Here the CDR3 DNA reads TGTGCCAGCAGCCAAGAAATCGGCGGAACTTTCTACAATGAGCAGTTCTTC. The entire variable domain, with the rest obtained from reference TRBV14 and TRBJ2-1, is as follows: EAGVTQFPSHSVIEKGQTVTLRCDPISGHDNLYWYRRVMGKEIKFLLHFVKESKQDESGMPNNRFLAERTGGTYSTLKVQPAELEDSGVYFCASSQEIGGTFYNEQFFGPGTRLTVL.

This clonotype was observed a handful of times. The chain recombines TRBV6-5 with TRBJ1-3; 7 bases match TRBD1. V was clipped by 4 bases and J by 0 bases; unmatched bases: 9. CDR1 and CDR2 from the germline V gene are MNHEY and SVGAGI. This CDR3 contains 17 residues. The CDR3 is CASSSMTGLSSGNTIYF. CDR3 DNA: TGTGCCAGCAGTTCAATGACAGGGTTAAGCTCTGGAAACACCATATATTTT.

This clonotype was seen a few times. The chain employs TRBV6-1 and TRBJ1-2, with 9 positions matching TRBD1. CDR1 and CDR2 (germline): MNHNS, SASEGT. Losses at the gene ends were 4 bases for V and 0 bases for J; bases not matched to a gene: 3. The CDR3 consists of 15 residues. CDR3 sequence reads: CASSGTGAANYGYTF. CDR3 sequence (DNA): TGTGCCAGCAGTGGGACAGGGGCAGCTAACTATGGCTACACCTTC.

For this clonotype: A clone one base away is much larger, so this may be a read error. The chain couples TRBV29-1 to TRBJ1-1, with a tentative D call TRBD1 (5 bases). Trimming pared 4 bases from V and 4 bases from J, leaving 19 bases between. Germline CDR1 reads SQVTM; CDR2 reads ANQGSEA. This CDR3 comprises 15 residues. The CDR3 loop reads CSVVMRGRASTEAFF. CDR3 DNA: TGCAGCGTTGTCATGCGGGGCAGGGCGAGCACTGAAGCTTTCTTT.

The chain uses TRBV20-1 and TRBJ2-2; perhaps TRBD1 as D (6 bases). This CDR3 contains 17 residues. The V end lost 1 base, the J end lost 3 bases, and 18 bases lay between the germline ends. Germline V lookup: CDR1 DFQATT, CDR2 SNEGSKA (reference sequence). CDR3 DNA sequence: TGCAGTGCTAGAGGGGGCACAGGGATGGCGGACACCGGGGAGCTGTTTTTT. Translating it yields CSARGGTGMADTGELFF.

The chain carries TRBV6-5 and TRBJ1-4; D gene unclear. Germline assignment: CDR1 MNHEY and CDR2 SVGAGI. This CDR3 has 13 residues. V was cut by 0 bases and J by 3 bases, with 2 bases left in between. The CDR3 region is CASSYSPNEKLFF. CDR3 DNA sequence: TGTGCCAGCAGTTACTCGCCTAATGAAAAACTGTTTTTT.

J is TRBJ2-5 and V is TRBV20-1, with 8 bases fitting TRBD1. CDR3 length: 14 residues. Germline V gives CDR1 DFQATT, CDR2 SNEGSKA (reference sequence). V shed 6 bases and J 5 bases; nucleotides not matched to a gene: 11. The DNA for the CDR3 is TGCAGTGCGAACTCCGGACAGGGTGGGGAGACCCAGTACTTC. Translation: CSANSGQGGETQYF.

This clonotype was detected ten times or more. CDR3 DNA sequence: TGCGCCAGCAGCTTGGGCGTGGGAACCATCGACAATGAGCAGTTCTTC. Protein: CASSLGVGTIDNEQFF. The chain uses TRBV5-1 and TRBJ2-1; D is undetermined. Per the germline V gene, CDR1 is SGHRS and CDR2 is YFSETQ. The germline V and J ends were trimmed by 0 bases and 5 bases, with 15 bases remaining between them. CDR3 size: 16 residues.

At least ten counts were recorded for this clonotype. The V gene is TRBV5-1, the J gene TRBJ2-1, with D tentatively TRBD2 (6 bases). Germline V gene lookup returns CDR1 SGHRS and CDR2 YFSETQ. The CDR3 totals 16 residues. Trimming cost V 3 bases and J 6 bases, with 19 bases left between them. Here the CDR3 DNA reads TGCGCCAGCAGCTGGGACTTCTCGGGGGTTGGCAATGAGCAGTTCTTC. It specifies CASSWDFSGVGNEQFF.

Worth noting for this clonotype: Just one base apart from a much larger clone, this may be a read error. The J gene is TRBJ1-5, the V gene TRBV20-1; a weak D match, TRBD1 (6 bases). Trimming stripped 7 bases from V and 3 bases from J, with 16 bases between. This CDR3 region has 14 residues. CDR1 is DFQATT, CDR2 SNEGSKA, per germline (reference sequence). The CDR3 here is CSVGRGPYNQPQHF. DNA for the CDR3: TGCAGTGTTGGCAGGGGACCCTACAATCAGCCCCAGCATTTT.

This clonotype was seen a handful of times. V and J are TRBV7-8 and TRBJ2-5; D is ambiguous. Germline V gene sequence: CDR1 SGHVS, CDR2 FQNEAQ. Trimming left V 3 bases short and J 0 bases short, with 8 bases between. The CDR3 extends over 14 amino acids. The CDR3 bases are TGTGCCAGCAGCTTCCCGTTTGACCAAGAGACCCAGTACTTC. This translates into CASSFPFDQETQYF.

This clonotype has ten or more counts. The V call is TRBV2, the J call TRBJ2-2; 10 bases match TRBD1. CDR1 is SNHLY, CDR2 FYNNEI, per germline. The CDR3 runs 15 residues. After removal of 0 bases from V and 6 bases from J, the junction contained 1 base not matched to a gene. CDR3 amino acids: CASSEAGTGAGELFF. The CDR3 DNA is TGTGCCAGCAGTGAAGCGGGGACAGGGGCCGGGGAGCTGTTTTTT.